Listed below are T cell receptor beta chains from one sample, sequenced in a study of T cell repertoires in cytomegalovirus infection. One entry per CDR3 protein, called by TCRdb with MiXCR from the reads. The repertoire includes approximately 190,000 distinct CDR3 sequences, about 30% of them detected once, and 30% to 35% sits in the top ten. The specimen sequenced was PBMCs. Source of these receptors: a human donor in good health (CMV status not recorded). Some clones in this sample may be carry-over from other donors' samples. Both conserved end residues are trimmed from each CDR3. Clone size appears in some rows only: once, few, many, or a class for an expanded clone.

TRBJ1-4 few TRBV25-1 12 ASSESGGNEKLF
TRBJ2-1 NA TRBV7-4 14 ARSFGGYPSYNEQF
TRBJ1-1 few TRBV2 12 ASSEVPGVTEAF
TRBJ1-5 many TRBV27 12 ASSFAGGNQPQH
TRBJ2-1 few TRBV7-9 18 ASSFSPGQAHGRGYNEQF
TRBJ1-1 many TRBV7-9 9 ASSPGREAF
TRBJ2-7 many TRBV7-6 11 ASSLEQGTEQY
TRBJ2-7 NA TRBV7-3 11 ASSRDRGREQY
TRBJ1-2 few TRBV27 13 ASSSLGLGARGYT
TRBJ1-1 NA TRBV7-2 12 ASSFGGMNTEAF
TRBJ2-3 once TRBV4-2 14 ASSQVGTGGTDTQY
TRBJ2-5 NA TRBV20-1 12 SVPSGGLSETQY
TRBJ2-5 NA TRBV15 12 ATRRGGAEETQY
TRBJ2-7 many TRBV29-1 11 SVVRTGSDEQY
TRBJ2-1 few TRBV7-3 12 ASSLIIRGNEQF
TRBJ1-1 few TRBV11-2 16 ASSLEDGRGPPRAEAF
TRBJ1-1 NA TRBV20-1 8 SARQTEAF
TRBJ1-1 NA TRBV7-9 11 ASSLGSRGQAF
TRBJ2-7 NA TRBV6-2/TRBV6-3 13 ASSYSRDYTYEQY
TRBJ1-1 few TRBV7-9 9 ASSFKTEAF
TRBJ1-1 NA TRBV20-1 10 SARSGRIEAF
TRBJ2-7 NA TRBV2 11 ASSPGLLNEQY
TRBJ1-4 NA TRBV5-1 15 ASSTGHPFSTNEKLF
TRBJ1-3 few TRBV6-6 16 ASSYSAIQGEPGNTIY
TRBJ1-3 few TRBV7-2 11 ASSSGRGNTIY
TRBJ2-3 few TRBV7-2 13 ASSRQGPGTDTQY
TRBJ2-5 NA TRBV29-1 14 SVEITGTGGGETQY
TRBJ1-5 many TRBV7-2 13 ASSRGQGGNQPQH
TRBJ2-1 many TRBV12-3/TRBV12-4 14 ASGLGPRRQPNEQF
TRBJ1-1 many TRBV7-3 12 ASRPQGRDTEAF
TRBJ1-3 once TRBV3-1 13 ASSHDGTSGNTIY
TRBJ2-7 few TRBV5-1 14 ASSPAPQGAEHEQY
TRBJ2-4 NA TRBV12-3/TRBV12-4 14 ASSLEQGPGTPYPH
TRBJ2-7 once TRBV6-5 15 ASSYSSSGTGTYEQY
TRBJ2-1 few TRBV7-9 11 ASSFGRAGEQF
TRBJ2-7 few TRBV29-1 13 SVEGKGQETYEQY
TRBJ1-5 many TRBV28 12 ASRSPGQNQPQH
TRBJ1-2 NA TRBV29-1 12 SASAGAPSGGYT
TRBJ1-2 NA TRBV6-5 11 ASSPPGRGGYT
TRBJ1-4 many TRBV7-2 15 ASSLNFRTEINEKLF
TRBJ1-2 many TRBV7-2 14 ASSYMSGNLNYGYT
TRBJ1-3 NA TRBV11-2 12 ASSSHGYGNTIY
TRBJ1-4 NA TRBV4-2 12 ASSGGQGVEKLF
TRBJ2-5 NA TRBV20-1 13 SAREAGGFQETQY
TRBJ1-3 many TRBV7-2 13 ASSLRPDSGNTIY
TRBJ1-2 few TRBV7-9 13 ASSLGTAMGYGYT
TRBJ1-4 many TRBV6-2/TRBV6-3 13 ASSPRQVPNEKLF
TRBJ1-3 NA TRBV12-3/TRBV12-4 12 ASSPWGNGNTIY